At least ten counts were recorded for the clone carrying this T cell receptor beta chain. What it binds is not known. This sample was included in a study of T cells in Graves' hyperthyroidism and ophthalmopathy. Study-wide findings and caveats: Model-based prediction identified ophthalmopathy a median 6.5 months prior to its onset.

TCR beta CDR3 regions were amplified from RNA. The HTBI primer set drove a first-round RT-PCR of the TCR CDR3. TCRdb reprocessed the multiplex PCR reads with MiXCR, giving one entry per CDR3 protein. The sample contains about 510,000 distinct CDR3 sequences, roughly 15% of which appear only once. Cells are PBMCs isolated from 10 ml of fresh blood. The CDR3 extends over 15 amino acids. The V gene lost 6 bases and the J gene lost 5 bases, with 17 bases spanning the gap. Sequenced: blood. The chain couples TRBV12-3 or TRBV12-4 to TRBJ1-3; D possibly corresponds to TRBD1 (5 bases). The sequence came from a woman aged 40 to 55 with Graves' hyperthyroidism. CDR3 nucleotides: TGTGCCAGCAGCCCCATCGGGGGGGTTAGAAACACCATATATTTT. Its protein is CASSPIGGVRNTIYF.